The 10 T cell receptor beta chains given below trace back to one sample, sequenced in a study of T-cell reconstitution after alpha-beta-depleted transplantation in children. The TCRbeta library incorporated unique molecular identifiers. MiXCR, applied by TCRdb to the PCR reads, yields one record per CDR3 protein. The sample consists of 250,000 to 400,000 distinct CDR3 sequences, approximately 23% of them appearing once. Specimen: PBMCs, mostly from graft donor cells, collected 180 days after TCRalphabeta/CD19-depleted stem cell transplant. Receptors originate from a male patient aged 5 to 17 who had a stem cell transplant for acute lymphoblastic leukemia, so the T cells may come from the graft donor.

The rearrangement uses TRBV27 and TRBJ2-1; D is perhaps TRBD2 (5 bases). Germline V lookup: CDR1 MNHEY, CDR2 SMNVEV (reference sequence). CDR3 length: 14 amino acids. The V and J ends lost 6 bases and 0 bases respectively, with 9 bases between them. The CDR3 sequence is CASSSGPSYNEQFF. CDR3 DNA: TGTGCCAGCAGCAGCGGTCCCTCCTACAATGAGCAGTTCTTC.

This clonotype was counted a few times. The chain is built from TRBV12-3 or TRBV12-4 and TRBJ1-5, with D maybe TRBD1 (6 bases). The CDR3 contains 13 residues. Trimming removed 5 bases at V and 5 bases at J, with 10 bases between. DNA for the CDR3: TGTGCCAGCAGTGCACAGGGAGATCAGCCCCAGCATTTT. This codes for CASSAQGDQPQHF.

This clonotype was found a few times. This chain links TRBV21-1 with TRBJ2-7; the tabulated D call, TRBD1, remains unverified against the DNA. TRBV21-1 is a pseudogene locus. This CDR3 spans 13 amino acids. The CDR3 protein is CASLHLLASRQYF. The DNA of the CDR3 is TGTGCCAGCCTCCACCTGTTAGCTAGCCGGCAGTACTTC.

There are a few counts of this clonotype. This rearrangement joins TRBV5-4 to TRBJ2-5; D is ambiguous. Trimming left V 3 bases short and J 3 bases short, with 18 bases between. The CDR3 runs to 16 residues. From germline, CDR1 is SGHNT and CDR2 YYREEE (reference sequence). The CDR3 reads CASSSSSPTTEETQYF. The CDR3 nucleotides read TGTGCCAGCAGCTCTTCTTCTCCGACGACTGAAGAGACCCAGTACTTC.

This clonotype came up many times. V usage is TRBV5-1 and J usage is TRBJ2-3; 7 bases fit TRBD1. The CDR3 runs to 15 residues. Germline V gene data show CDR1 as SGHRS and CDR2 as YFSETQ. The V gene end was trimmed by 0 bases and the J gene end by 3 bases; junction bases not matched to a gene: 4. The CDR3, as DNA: TGCGCCAGCAGCTTGGCTTCAGGGGGTACAGATACGCAGTATTTT. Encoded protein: CASSLASGGTDTQYF.

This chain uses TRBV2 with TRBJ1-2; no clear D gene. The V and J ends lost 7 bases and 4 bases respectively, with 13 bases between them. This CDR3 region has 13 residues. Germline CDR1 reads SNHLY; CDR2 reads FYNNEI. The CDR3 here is CASILAGAYGYTF. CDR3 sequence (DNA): TGTGCCAGCATCCTAGCAGGCGCCTATGGCTACACCTTC. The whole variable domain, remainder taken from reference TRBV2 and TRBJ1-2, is EPEVTQTPSHQVTQMGQEVILRCVPISNHLYFYWYRQILGQKVEFLVSFYNNEISEKSEIFDDQFSVERPDGSNFTLKIRSTKLEDSAMYFCASILAGAYGYTFGSGTRLTVV.

For the CDR3, the DNA is TGTGCCAGCGGAGGGGTAACTCCTAACTATGGCTACACCTTC. The encoded protein is CASGGVTPNYGYTF. The gene calls are TRBV6-4 and TRBJ1-2; D is perhaps TRBD1 (5 bases). Trimming took 8 bases from V and 0 from J, leaving 13 bases between them. Germline CDR1 reads MRHNA; CDR2 reads SNTAGT. This CDR3 comprises 14 residues.

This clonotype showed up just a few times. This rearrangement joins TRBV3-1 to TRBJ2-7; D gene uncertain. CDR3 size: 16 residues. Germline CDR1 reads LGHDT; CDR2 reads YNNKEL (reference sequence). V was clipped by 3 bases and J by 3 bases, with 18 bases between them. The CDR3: CASSHFSQWAYYEQYF. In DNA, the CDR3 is TGTGCCAGCAGCCACTTCTCGCAGTGGGCCTACTACGAGCAGTACTTC.

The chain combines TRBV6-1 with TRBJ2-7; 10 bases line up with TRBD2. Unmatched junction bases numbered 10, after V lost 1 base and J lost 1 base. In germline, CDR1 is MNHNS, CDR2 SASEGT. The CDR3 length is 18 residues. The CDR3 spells CASSEGKWSGRASYEQYF. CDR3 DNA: TGTGCCAGCAGTGAAGGAAAGTGGAGCGGGAGGGCGTCCTACGAGCAGTACTTC.

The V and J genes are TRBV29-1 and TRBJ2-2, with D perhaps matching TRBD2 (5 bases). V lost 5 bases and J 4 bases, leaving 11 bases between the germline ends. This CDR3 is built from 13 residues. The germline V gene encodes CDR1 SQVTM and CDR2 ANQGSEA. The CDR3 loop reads CSVSGIGTGELFF. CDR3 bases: TGCAGCGTTTCGGGGATAGGCACCGGGGAGCTGTTTTTT.